This entry lists 10 T cell receptor beta chains sequenced from one sample in a study of blood T cell repertoires in COVID-19. Sequencing was performed with immunoSEQ multiplex PCR; in TCRdb, only in-frame clones are kept and a portion is missing. Found here are some 91,000 clones, roughly 85% of them singletons; the top ten hold approximately 10%. Sequenced input: peripheral blood. These receptors were taken from a human donor in a cohort sampled during active COVID-19.

This chain connects TRBV19 to TRBJ1-5; maybe TRBD1 (6 bases). V was trimmed by 5 bases and J by 0 bases, leaving 8 bases between them. The CDR3 contains 14 residues. The V gene's germline CDR1 is LNHDA and CDR2 SQIVND (reference sequence). DNA for the CDR3: TGTGCCAGTAGTCGACAGGATAGCAATCAGCCCCAGCATTTT. Amino acid sequence: CASSRQDSNQPQHF.

The chain's CDR3 is CASSPMDRGGQETQYF. The DNA of the CDR3 is TGTGCCAGCAGCCCCATGGACAGGGGTGGCCAAGAGACCCAGTACTTC. The chain uses TRBV7-9 and TRBJ2-5, with TRBD1 identical over 9 bases. Germline assignment: CDR1 SEHNR and CDR2 FQNEAQ (reference sequence). With V trimmed by 5 bases and J by 1 base, 8 bases remained unmatched. CDR3 length equals 16 residues. Supplemented by reference TRBV7-9 and TRBJ2-5, the full variable domain reads DTGVSQNPRHKITKRGQNVTFRCDPISEHNRLYWYRQTLGQGPEFLTYFQNEAQLEKSRLLSDRFSAERPKGSFSTLEIQRTEQGDSAMYLCASSPMDRGGQETQYFGPGTRLLVL.

The rearrangement uses TRBV6-1 and TRBJ2-5; D is perhaps TRBD2 (6 bases). Between the trimmed V and J ends, which lost 3 bases and 4 bases, there was a span of 15 bases. The CDR3 loop spans 15 amino acids. Germline CDR1 MNHNS, CDR2 SASEGT. The CDR3 loop reads CASSDVPLALETQYF. CDR3 nucleotide sequence: TGTGCCAGCAGTGATGTACCACTAGCTTTAGAGACCCAGTACTTC.

The J gene is TRBJ2-1, the V gene TRBV6-2 or TRBV6-3; 7 bases align to TRBD1. The trim removed 0 bases at V and 2 bases at J, leaving 1 base unmatched. The CDR3 covers 15 residues. In germline, CDR1 is MNHEY, CDR2 SVGEGT. The CDR3 spells CASSYSRGPYNEQFF. DNA for the CDR3: TGTGCCAGCAGTTACTCGAGGGGGCCCTACAATGAGCAGTTCTTC.

The gene calls are TRBV7-8 and TRBJ2-1; perhaps TRBD2 as D (7 bases). The CDR3 spans 16 residues. Trimming left V 4 bases short and J 5 bases short, with 18 bases between. CDR1 and CDR2 (germline): SGHVS, FQNEAQ. CDR3 in amino acids: CASSWIRGGANNEQFF. The DNA of the CDR3 is TGTGCCAGCAGCTGGATTAGGGGGGGAGCTAACAATGAGCAGTTCTTC.

This clone was recorded once. J is TRBJ1-3 and V is TRBV6-5; D unclear. Germline V gene data show CDR1 as MNHEY and CDR2 as SVGAGI. V was cut by 6 bases and J by 0 bases, with 6 bases left in between. The CDR3 covers 13 residues. The CDR3, as DNA: TGTGCCAGCAGAGTTAGCTCTGGAAACACCATATATTTT. This encodes CASRVSSGNTIYF.

The rearrangement links TRBV18 to TRBJ1-5, with D possibly being TRBD1 (5 bases). CDR3 size: 15 residues. Germline lookup yields CDR1 KGHSH and CDR2 LQKENI. Trimming cost V 1 base and J 1 base, with 8 bases left between them. CDR3 residues: CASSPQTESNQPQHF. The CDR3 DNA reads TGTGCCAGCTCACCACAGACAGAAAGCAATCAGCCCCAGCATTTT. Full variable domain (outside the CDR3, taken from reference TRBV18 and TRBJ1-5): NAGVMQNPRHLVRRRGQEARLRCSPMKGHSHVYWYRQLPEEGLKFMVYLQKENIIDESGMPKERFSAEFPKEGPSILRIQQVVRGDSAAYFCASSPQTESNQPQHFGDGTRLSIL.

This clone was found a few times. The genes are TRBV3-1 (or the pseudogene TRBV3-2) and TRBJ2-6, with D uncertain. CDR1 is LGHDT and CDR2 is YNNKEL in the germline V gene (reference sequence). Trimming left V 4 bases short and J 0 bases short, with 7 bases between. The CDR3 is made up of 15 amino acids. The CDR3 DNA follows: TGTGCCAGCAGCCGGGCAGACTCTGGGGCCAACGTCCTGACTTTC. This gives the protein CASSRADSGANVLTF.

The chain combines TRBV18 with TRBJ2-1; 8 positions agree with TRBD1. Trimming took 1 base from V and 5 from J; bases not matched to a gene: 4. The germline CDR1 and CDR2 sequences are KGHSH and LQKENI. This CDR3 comprises 15 residues. The DNA of the CDR3 is TGTGCCAGCTCACCACGGACAGGGAAAGACAATGAGCAGTTCTTC. It encodes CASSPRTGKDNEQFF.

J is TRBJ1-2 and V is TRBV28; TRBD1 agrees at 9 bases. V was pared by 1 base and J by 2 bases, with 8 bases of the junction left unmatched. CDR3 length: 17 residues. The germline gives CDR1 MDHEN, CDR2 SYDVKM. CDR3 DNA: TGTGCCAGCAGTTTATCTCTGGGACAGGGTTTAAACTATGGCTACACCTTC. Protein sequence: CASSLSLGQGLNYGYTF.